There are many counts of the clone carrying this T cell receptor (beta chain). Its matching antigen is unknown. These data are taken from a study of T-cell reconstitution after alpha-beta-depleted transplantation in children. Study observations and caveats: T-cell numbers and diversity, one year after transplant, stemmed largely from T cells that were newly produced. Alpha-beta T cells present about two months after transplant were reported to originate from several hundred expanded graft clones. Some patients' high day-60 TCRbeta diversity was traced to surviving recipient T cells and thymic progenitors.

The library targeted TCRbeta and was prepared with unique molecular identifiers. TCRdb passed the PCR reads through MiXCR, listing each CDR3 protein once. The repertoire holds 350,000 to 500,000 distinct CDR3 sequences, with 43% as singletons. The input for sequencing was PBMCs, taken before TCRalphabeta/CD19-depleted stem cell transplant. The clonotype originates from a girl aged 2 to 10 with aplastic anemia, due to receive a stem cell transplant.

DNA for the CDR3: TGTGCCACCAGCACACGGACAGAGAGAGATTATGGCTACACCTTC. Protein: CATSTRTERDYGYTF. The V call is TRBV15, the J call TRBJ1-2; D is perhaps TRBD1 (6 bases). The CDR3 totals 15 residues. Looked up from germline, CDR1 is LNHNV and CDR2 is YYDKDF (reference sequence). V gave up 4 bases and J gave up 5 bases, with 17 bases separating them.